These T cell receptor beta chains were read from a single sample in a study of blood T cell repertoires in COVID-19. Assay used: immunoSEQ multiplex PCR; TCRdb lists only in-frame clones, some missing. Here the sample spans fewer than 140,000 clones, over 55% being singletons. Specimen: peripheral blood. Every receptor here comes from a human donor with acute or convalescent COVID-19. The donor label of this sample is uncertain. CDR3s include the opening cysteine and the closing phenylalanine or tryptophan. Fields, in order: V gene, J gene, CDR3 length, CDR3 protein.

V gene: TRBV4-1
J gene: TRBJ2-1
CDR3 length: 16
CDR3 protein: CASSRWRADSYNEQFF

V gene: TRBV4-1
J gene: TRBJ1-5
CDR3 length: 14
CDR3 protein: CASSQVRENQPQHF

V gene: TRBV7-2
J gene: TRBJ2-1
CDR3 length: 13
CDR3 protein: CASSSRLRWEQFF

V gene: TRBV24-1
J gene: TRBJ1-2
CDR3 length: 14
CDR3 protein: CATSQAGRGYGYTF

V gene: TRBV12-3/TRBV12-4
J gene: TRBJ1-1
CDR3 length: 13
CDR3 protein: CASASTGGTEAFF

V gene: TRBV2
J gene: TRBJ2-3
CDR3 length: 14
CDR3 protein: CASLPRSYIDTQYF

V gene: TRBV7-2
J gene: TRBJ2-7
CDR3 length: 14
CDR3 protein: CASSRGQAYYEQYF

V gene: TRBV5-1
J gene: TRBJ1-1
CDR3 length: 14
CDR3 protein: CASSSTGGGTEAFF

V gene: TRBV10-3
J gene: TRBJ1-2
CDR3 length: 14
CDR3 protein: CAISLDQGARGYTF

V gene: TRBV28
J gene: TRBJ1-2
CDR3 length: 16
CDR3 protein: CASSLLPGQGTYGYTF

V gene: TRBV28
J gene: TRBJ1-2
CDR3 length: 16
CDR3 protein: CASSLMGQGVGYGYTF

V gene: TRBV6-5
J gene: TRBJ1-4
CDR3 length: 14
CDR3 protein: CASRKGDSNEKLFF

V gene: TRBV2
J gene: TRBJ2-1
CDR3 length: 14
CDR3 protein: CASRDRVSYNEQFF

V gene: TRBV5-8
J gene: TRBJ1-2
CDR3 length: 13
CDR3 protein: CASSLRGPYGYTF

V gene: TRBV9
J gene: TRBJ1-1
CDR3 length: 15
CDR3 protein: CASSPLGQMNTEAFF

V gene: TRBV4-2
J gene: TRBJ1-5
CDR3 length: 18
CDR3 protein: CASSQEARSAGSNQPQHF

V gene: TRBV28
J gene: TRBJ1-3
CDR3 length: 16
CDR3 protein: CASSLGQGARGNTIYF

V gene: TRBV18
J gene: TRBJ1-2
CDR3 length: 15
CDR3 protein: CASSPGLSSNYGYTF

V gene: TRBV25-1
J gene: TRBJ1-6
CDR3 length: 13
CDR3 protein: CASKQGWNSPLHF

V gene: TRBV5-4
J gene: TRBJ1-2
CDR3 length: 13
CDR3 protein: CASRGDRGYGYTF

V gene: TRBV19
J gene: TRBJ2-5
CDR3 length: 13
CDR3 protein: CASSRDRGETQYF

V gene: TRBV12-5
J gene: TRBJ1-5
CDR3 length: 15
CDR3 protein: CASAPEGGGRQPQHF

V gene: TRBV30
J gene: TRBJ1-3
CDR3 length: 14
CDR3 protein: CASSRAYSGNTIYF

V gene: TRBV19
J gene: TRBJ1-1
CDR3 length: 14
CDR3 protein: CASSIGQERTEAFF

V gene: TRBV6-5
J gene: TRBJ2-4
CDR3 length: 15
CDR3 protein: CASSFGTGAKNIQYF

V gene: TRBV9
J gene: TRBJ2-7
CDR3 length: 13
CDR3 protein: CASSPRGQSEQYF

V gene: TRBV7-9
J gene: TRBJ2-3
CDR3 length: 16
CDR3 protein: CASSRGGGQGADTQYF

V gene: TRBV15
J gene: TRBJ2-1
CDR3 length: 11
CDR3 protein: CATDSYNEQFF

V gene: TRBV4-1
J gene: TRBJ2-1
CDR3 length: 17
CDR3 protein: CASSQEKRGRSYNEQFF

V gene: TRBV4-2
J gene: TRBJ1-1
CDR3 length: 11
CDR3 protein: CASSQYSEAFF

V gene: TRBV7-9
J gene: TRBJ2-1
CDR3 length: 14
CDR3 protein: CASSPPGAGDEQFF

V gene: TRBV5-1
J gene: TRBJ2-1
CDR3 length: 14
CDR3 protein: CASSLGQGYNEQFF

V gene: TRBV9
J gene: TRBJ2-1
CDR3 length: 16
CDR3 protein: CASSVGPLAGQYEQFF

V gene: TRBV7-9
J gene: TRBJ1-1
CDR3 length: 13
CDR3 protein: CASSLAGQGEAFF

V gene: TRBV19
J gene: TRBJ2-1
CDR3 length: 15
CDR3 protein: CASSRGDRVYNEQFF

V gene: TRBV7-9
J gene: TRBJ2-7
CDR3 length: 15
CDR3 protein: CASSPRTGGGDEQYF

V gene: TRBV25-1
J gene: TRBJ2-7
CDR3 length: 17
CDR3 protein: CASSEIGARQGAYEQYF

V gene: TRBV5-1
J gene: TRBJ2-1
CDR3 length: 17
CDR3 protein: CASSRTSGGSVDNEQFF

V gene: TRBV7-2
J gene: TRBJ2-3
CDR3 length: 18
CDR3 protein: CASSPQWVSGGKTDTQYF

V gene: TRBV7-9
J gene: TRBJ2-3
CDR3 length: 15
CDR3 protein: CASGTSGGPTDTQYF

V gene: TRBV7-2
J gene: TRBJ2-3
CDR3 length: 16
CDR3 protein: CASSSVASGGTDTQYF

V gene: TRBV5-1
J gene: TRBJ2-3
CDR3 length: 14
CDR3 protein: CASSPPVSTDTQYF

V gene: TRBV9
J gene: TRBJ1-1
CDR3 length: 14
CDR3 protein: CASSVVPEDTEAFF

V gene: TRBV3-1/TRBV3-2
J gene: TRBJ1-1
CDR3 length: 15
CDR3 protein: CASSQWTGANTEAFF

V gene: TRBV2
J gene: TRBJ1-5
CDR3 length: 15
CDR3 protein: CASSEGQGDNQPQHF

V gene: TRBV4-1
J gene: TRBJ2-3
CDR3 length: 15
CDR3 protein: CASSQERGGADTQYF

V gene: TRBV28
J gene: TRBJ2-3
CDR3 length: 14
CDR3 protein: CASSGEGIADTQYF

V gene: TRBV9
J gene: TRBJ2-2
CDR3 length: 15
CDR3 protein: CASNSRDRVTGELFF

V gene: TRBV12-3/TRBV12-4
J gene: TRBJ1-1
CDR3 length: 12
CDR3 protein: CASSPRNTEAFF

V gene: TRBV18
J gene: TRBJ1-2
CDR3 length: 16
CDR3 protein: CASSPEGTGTNYGYTF

V gene: TRBV6-5
J gene: TRBJ2-5
CDR3 length: 13
CDR3 protein: CASSSPSLGAQYF